This TCR beta chain is from a study of blood T cell repertoires in COVID-19. Across the whole study: Sites in the United States, Italy and Spain provided acute and convalescent COVID-19 samples. PBMCs, B-cell-depleted T cells, or T cells provided the cDNA or gDNA that made up the material.

With V trimmed by 4 bases and J by 8 bases, 16 bases remained unmatched. Per germline, CDR1 MGHRA and CDR2 YSYEKL. The CDR3 has 17 amino acids. Per the study methods: How many nucleated cells were present was estimated from reference gene primer amplification. This table comes from immunoSEQ multiplex PCR, and its TCRdb copy is limited to in-frame clones, with some not included. That table supplies the V and J calls and clone size; D and trimming were determined from the DNA. This sample has 310,000 or so clones, with around 92% found just once. This receptor was taken from a man aged 18 to 29 who had recovered from COVID-19. The rearrangement uses TRBV4-1 and TRBJ2-3; TRBD2 matches 9 bases. Sequenced input: peripheral blood. In DNA, the CDR3 is TGCGCCAGCAGCCGAGCGTTGATTAGCGGGAGCGCGGTTACGCAGTATTTT. Its translation: CASSRALISGSAVTQYF.